A selection of T cell receptor beta chains follows, all from one sample in a study of blood T cell repertoires in COVID-19. Libraries were prepared by immunoSEQ multiplex PCR; TCRdb keeps only in-frame clonotypes and omits some of them. The sample records fewer than 350,000 clones, roughly nine tenths being singletons. The specimen was peripheral blood. Receptors originate from a woman in her sixties or seventies with COVID-19, enrolled during active disease. The CDR3 runs from the conserved cysteine through the conserved F or W. A D gene is named only where the DNA matches it firmly. Clone size is stated in some rows and not others, as once, few, many or a class when expanded.

once,TRBV18,TRBD1,TRBJ2-1,TGTGCCAGCTCACGCCCCCCGGGACAGGGGGCGCGGGGTGAGCAGTTCTTC,CASSRPPGQGARGEQFF
.,TRBV7-2,.,TRBJ2-2,TGTGCCAGCAGCTTAGAGCCCCTAGCGACCCCCGGGGAGCTGTTTTTT,CASSLEPLATPGELFF
.,TRBV6-2/TRBV6-3,.,TRBJ1-1,TGTGCCAGCAGTTACTCCGGGGGCGGGGGCACTGAAGCTTTCTTT,CASSYSGGGGTEAFF
.,TRBV19,.,TRBJ1-6,TGTGCCACTGGGACAACCGGGACCTATAATTCACCCCTCCACTTT,CATGTTGTYNSPLHF
.,TRBV5-1,.,TRBJ1-2,TGCGCCAGCAGCCCGACAGGTGCTGGGGGCTACACCTTC,CASSPTGAGGYTF
.,TRBV5-8,TRBD1,TRBJ1-6,TGTGCCAGCAGCTTGGAGGGGGCTGGTCCCCTCCACTTT,CASSLEGAGPLHF
.,TRBV18,TRBD1,TRBJ1-5,TGTGCCAGCTCTCCCCAGGGGGGAAATCAGCCCCAGCATTTT,CASSPQGGNQPQHF
.,TRBV3-1/TRBV3-2,.,TRBJ2-3,TGTGCCAGCAGCCTAGGACAGACAGATACGCAGTATTTT,CASSLGQTDTQYF
.,TRBV12-3/TRBV12-4,.,TRBJ2-7,TGTGCCAGCAGTTTTATGGGGGGCTACGAGCAGTACTTC,CASSFMGGYEQYF
few,TRBV6-2/TRBV6-3,.,TRBJ1-5,TGTGCCAGCAGTTACTATCGTCAGCCCCAGCATTTT,CASSYYRQPQHF
.,TRBV28,.,TRBJ2-7,TGTGCCAGCAGTTTGGATGAGGCGACGGGGGAGCAGTACTTC,CASSLDEATGEQYF
.,TRBV7-9,.,TRBJ1-2,TGTGCCAGCAGACATCACACTAACCATGGCTACACCTTC,CASRHHTNHGYTF
.,TRBV2,TRBD2,TRBJ2-3,TGTGCCAGCAGTGCGGCTAGCGGGGGCGCAGATACGCAGTATTTT,CASSAASGGADTQYF
.,TRBV2,.,TRBJ1-1,TGTGCCAGCAGCGTCGAGGGTGGCACTGAAGCTTTCTTT,CASSVEGGTEAFF
.,TRBV10-1,.,TRBJ1-1,TGCGCCAGCAGTGACAGGCCTGGAGGCACTGAAGCTTTCTTT,CASSDRPGGTEAFF
.,TRBV7-3,TRBD1,TRBJ1-2,TGTGCCAGCAGCTTACAGGGACAGGGGGAGCGCTACACCTTC,CASSLQGQGERYTF
.,TRBV11-2,.,TRBJ1-6,TGTGCCAGCAGCTTATTACTGAATTGGGGCAATAATTCACCCCTCCACTTT,CASSLLLNWGNNSPLHF
.,TRBV5-1,.,TRBJ1-3,TGCGCCAGCAGCTTGATGGGCATAGGGGGCACCATATATTTT,CASSLMGIGGTIYF
.,TRBV19,.,TRBJ2-7,TGTGCCAGTAGTACGCCCCCCAGGCCCGAGCAGTACTTC,CASSTPPRPEQYF
.,TRBV6-5,.,TRBJ1-6,TGTGCCAGCAGCCCCCCAGTAGGGGGTCGTTCACCCCTCCACTTT,CASSPPVGGRSPLHF
.,TRBV21-1,.,TRBJ1-2,TGTGCCAGCAGCAAAGGCGGCGAGGACAGGGGGCCTGACTATGGCTACACCTTC,CASSKGGEDRGPDYGYTF
.,TRBV3-1/TRBV3-2,TRBD1,TRBJ2-7,TGTGCCAGCAGGAACAGGACAGGGGGATACGAGCAGTACTTC,CASRNRTGGYEQYF
.,TRBV6-5,TRBD1,TRBJ1-2,TGTGCCAGCAGTTACCTGGGGACAGATTATGGCTACACCTTC,CASSYLGTDYGYTF
.,TRBV5-1,.,TRBJ2-7,TGCGCCAGCAGCTTGGGCGCTAGCTCAAGCTCCTACGAGCAGTACTTC,CASSLGASSSSYEQYF
.,TRBV19,.,TRBJ1-4,TGTGCCAGTAGATACGACAGGAATGAAAAACTGTTTTTT,CASRYDRNEKLFF
.,TRBV9,.,TRBJ1-6,TGTGCCAGCAGCGTAGAGGACTCCGGTTCACCCCTCCACTTT,CASSVEDSGSPLHF
.,TRBV5-4,TRBD2,TRBJ2-3,TGTGCCAGCACCCCGGGACTAGCGGGGGGCCAAGCAGATACGCAGTATTTT,CASTPGLAGGQADTQYF
.,TRBV7-3,TRBD2,TRBJ2-1,TGTGCCAGCAGCACCGGTGGGACTAGCGGGAGAAATGAGCAGTTCTTC,CASSTGGTSGRNEQFF
.,TRBV3-1/TRBV3-2,.,TRBJ1-4,TGTGCCAGCAGCCAAGACGGAGACCCGAATGAAAAACTGTTTTTT,CASSQDGDPNEKLFF
.,TRBV7-3,.,TRBJ1-1,TGTGCCAGCAGTCCAGACAGCCTGAACACTGAAGCTTTCTTT,CASSPDSLNTEAFF
.,TRBV19,.,TRBJ2-1,TGTGCCAGTCTTCACAGGAATTGGAATGAGCAGTTCTTC,CASLHRNWNEQFF
.,TRBV27,.,TRBJ2-7,TGTGCCAGCAGTCCCATGTCGCTATCCCGCCCCTCCTACGAGCAGTACTTC,CASSPMSLSRPSYEQYF
.,TRBV5-1,.,TRBJ1-2,TGCGCCAGCAGCAGTTCAGGGGATGGCTACACCTTC,CASSSSGDGYTF
.,TRBV3-1/TRBV3-2,.,TRBJ1-1,TGTGCCAGCAGCCAAGGCCTCCTAAACACTGAAGCTTTCTTT,CASSQGLLNTEAFF
.,TRBV5-1,.,TRBJ1-2,TGCGCCAGCAGCTTTCAGGGGTCTGGCTACACCTTC,CASSFQGSGYTF
.,TRBV5-6,.,TRBJ2-7,TGTGCCAGCAGCAAAGTGCAGGGAAACGAGCAGTACTTC,CASSKVQGNEQYF
.,TRBV19,TRBD1,TRBJ1-5,TGTGCCAGTATGGACAGGGGCAATCAGCCCCAGCATTTT,CASMDRGNQPQHF
.,TRBV3-1/TRBV3-2,TRBD1,TRBJ2-7,TGTGCCAGCAGCCGGGGACAGAACTCCTACGAGCAGTACTTC,CASSRGQNSYEQYF
.,TRBV27,.,TRBJ2-3,TGTGCCAGCAGTTTAATGGCCTTACGGGACACAGATACGCAGTATTTT,CASSLMALRDTDTQYF
.,TRBV27,TRBD1,TRBJ1-6,TGTGCCAGCAGGACGGACAGGGTTTATAATTCACCCCTCCACTTT,CASRTDRVYNSPLHF
.,TRBV5-1,TRBD1,TRBJ2-5,TGCGCCAGCAGCGTGGGACAGGGCGAAGGGCAGGGGACCCAGTACTTC,CASSVGQGEGQGTQYF
few,TRBV3-1/TRBV3-2,TRBD1,TRBJ1-2,TGTGCCAGCAGCCAAAGGACAGGGGGCCGGGATGGCTACACCTTC,CASSQRTGGRDGYTF